The sequence of this T cell receptor beta chain was determined in a study of CD8+ T cells in alopecia areata. Study summary: Patients in the treated group were given tofacitinib by mouth, 5 to 10 mg twice a day.

There are a few counts of this clone. What it binds is not known. Reverse transcription of extracted RNA yielded cDNA, which provided the sequencing template. Clones were sequenced by immunoSEQ multiplex PCR, and TCRdb holds only the in-frame ones, with some missing. Of roughly 120,000 clones detected, approximately 59% appear once; the ten largest clones hold roughly 30%. Germline V gives CDR1 GTSNPN, CDR2 SVGIG (reference sequence). The V and J ends lost 4 bases and 3 bases respectively, with 12 bases between them. The CDR3 sequence is 13 residues long. Broader study findings: Scalp samples also yield sequences of resident alphabeta T cells from normal skin. On tofacitinib, scalp and blood still held many of the expanded lesional clones.

Treatment given: oral pan-JAK inhibitor, 5-10 mg twice daily. It was from alopecia areata patients that lesional scalp punch biopsies and peripheral blood were collected. Specimen: CD8+ T cells sorted from blood, collected at week 4, from a patient treated with tofacitinib. This chain joins TRBV30 and TRBJ1-1; the D gene is possibly TRBD1 (5 bases). This TCR came from a human donor with alopecia areata. Here the CDR3 DNA reads TGTGCCTGGACACAAGACAGCTACACTGAAGCTTTCTTT. This gives the protein CAWTQDSYTEAFF.